This T cell receptor beta chain came from a study of blood T cell repertoires in COVID-19. Study in general: Samples representing acute and convalescent COVID-19 were sourced from the United States, Italy and Spain. From T cells, B-cell-depleted T cells, or PBMCs came the material, which was cDNA or gDNA.

This CDR3 is built from 15 residues. V lost 3 bases and J lost 5; bases outside the gene matches: 11. CDR1 is GTSNPN and CDR2 is SVGIG in the germline V gene (reference sequence). Original data processing: Amplified reference gene primers provided the basis for estimating nucleated cell counts. Sequenced by immunoSEQ multiplex PCR; TCRdb stores in-frame clones only, minus some. V, J and clone size were drawn from that table, and D and trimming were deduced from the DNA. The sample lists approximately 250,000 clones, approximately 82% seen once, with around 16% in the top ten. The origin of this receptor is a man in his forties who had recovered from COVID-19. V and J are TRBV30 and TRBJ1-1; the match to TRBD1 covers 8 bases. Input material: PBMCs or T cells enriched from blood (not recorded which). The CDR3 region has the DNA TGTGCCTGGAGCCCAGGGGGCCGAAGGGGAACTGAAGCTTTCTTT. It yields the protein CAWSPGGRRGTEAFF.